The clone carrying this TCR beta chain has only a few counts. The antigen remains undetermined. The time point is: sample taken at primary tumor resection. These data belong to a study of spatial heterogeneity in lung cancer. The wider study: Alpha-chain detections were consistently fewer than beta-chain detections among the sequences.

General study points: The number of expanded tumor alpha and beta chains correlated with mutation number.

TCRdb re-called the 5' RACE reads with MiXCR, one entry per CDR3 protein. The sample contains 20,000 to 25,000 distinct CDR3 sequences, around a sixth of which appear only once. This TCR derives from a female donor with early-stage non-small cell lung cancer. The material was lung tumor tissue, obtained at surgery.

DNA for the CDR3: TGTGCCAGCAGCCCGAGGGTCTCCGGGGCCAACGTCCTGACTTTC. Translating gives CASSPRVSGANVLTF. The V and J genes are TRBV5-4 and TRBJ2-6, with a possible D match to TRBD2 (5 bases). CDR3 length: 15 amino acids. Trimming removed 4 bases from V and 4 bases from J, with 12 bases in between. Germline V gene sequence: CDR1 SGHNT, CDR2 YYREEE (reference sequence).